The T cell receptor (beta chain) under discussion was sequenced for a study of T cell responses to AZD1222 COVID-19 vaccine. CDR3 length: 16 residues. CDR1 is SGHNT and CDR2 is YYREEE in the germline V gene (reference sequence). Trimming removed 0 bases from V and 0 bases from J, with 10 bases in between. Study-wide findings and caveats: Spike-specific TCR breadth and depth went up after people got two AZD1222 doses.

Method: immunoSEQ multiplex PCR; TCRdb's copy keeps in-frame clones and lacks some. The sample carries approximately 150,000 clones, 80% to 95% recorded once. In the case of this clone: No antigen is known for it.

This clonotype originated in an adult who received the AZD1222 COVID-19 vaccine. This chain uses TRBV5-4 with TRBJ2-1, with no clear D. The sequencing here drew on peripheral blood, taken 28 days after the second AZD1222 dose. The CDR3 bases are TGTGCCAGCAGCTTGGCGGGTGCGAACTCCTACAATGAGCAGTTCTTC. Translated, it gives CASSLAGANSYNEQFF.